This TCR beta chain came from a study of beta chain features in type 1 diabetes. Whole-study context: All samples yielded some 110 million examined sorted cells. General study results and limits: People with Type 1 diabetes carried modestly yet significantly shorter TCRB CDR3s in all four CD4+ subsets. The cDNA sequencing approach could over-represent high-TCR-expressing cells. Short templates might get an advantage during PCR, and this would be equal in patients and controls.

The V gene's germline CDR1 is KGHSH and CDR2 LQKENI. With V trimmed by 3 bases and J by 2 bases, 1 base remained unmatched. The CDR3 spans 14 residues. In its sample, this clone was seen a few times. Its antigen is not identified. cDNA synthesis used the whole RNA isolate, giving expressed TCRB sequences. Average reads for naive, central memory and regulatory T cell samples were about 3.57 million. Using immunoSEQ multiplex PCR, the repertoire was profiled, and TCRdb retains in-frame clones only, with some absent. Of about 370,000 clones listed, around a tenth are singletons. The clonotype was recovered from a man aged 25 to 40 with type 1 diabetes. The V and J genes are TRBV18 and TRBJ1-2, with TRBD1 matching over 9 bases. The sample comprised central memory CD4+ T cells from blood. Here the CDR3 reads CASSPGTGNYGYTF. The CDR3 DNA reads TGTGCCAGCTCACCCGGGACAGGGAACTATGGCTACACCTTC.